This TCR beta chain appears in the sequencing data of a study of identical twins. Germline V gene data show CDR1 as SEHNR and CDR2 as FQNEAQ (reference sequence). V was clipped by 7 bases and J by 8 bases, with 18 bases between them. The CDR3 has 14 amino acids. As to this clonotype: Its target is not known.

Study-wide points: Zero-insertion analyses were open to partial confounding by invariant MAIT and iNKT cells. Modeled out-of-frame TCR alpha sharing in monozygotic twins fell below observed levels. The study found excess low generation probability among twin-shared out-of-frame alpha sequences. Fewer insertions marked abundant cord blood beta clonotypes; young adult naive trended weakly, memory not at all.

A single record per CDR3 protein comes from TCRdb applying MiXCR to the 5' RACE reads. The sample gives 400,000 to 600,000 distinct CDR3 sequences, about a fifth of which show up once; about 0.5% is in the top ten. In addition, the sample was reused for a study of yellow fever vaccine responses in identical twins.

The sample consisted of CD4+ T cells sorted from blood. V gene TRBV7-9 combines with J gene TRBJ2-1; D is possibly TRBD1 or TRBD2 (6 bases each). The receptor was derived from a woman younger than 30 in good health. The CDR3 region has the DNA TGTGCCAGCAACAGGGACTCCTACATCTATGAGCAGTTCTTC. It encodes CASNRDSYIYEQFF. The full variable domain, completed using reference TRBV7-9 and TRBJ2-1, is DTGVSQNPRHKITKRGQNVTFRCDPISEHNRLYWYRQTLGQGPEFLTYFQNEAQLEKSRLLSDRFSAERPKGSFSTLEIQRTEQGDSAMYLCASNRDSYIYEQFFGPGTRLTVL.